The 13 T cell receptor beta chains listed next were all sequenced from one sample in a study of T cells after yellow fever vaccination. TCRdb reprocessed the 5' RACE reads with MiXCR, giving one entry per CDR3 protein. There are approximately 34,000 distinct CDR3 sequences in the sample; about 6.3% occur only once, and roughly 23% lies in the top ten. The source material was PBMCs, either bulk or a sorted T-cell subset (CD4+, CD8+, memory, or dextramer-sorted; not recorded which), sampled on the day of the first yellow fever vaccination. All receptors derive from a young man who received the YFV17D yellow fever vaccine.

This clonotype has more than one count but fewer than ten. This chain connects TRBV12-3 or TRBV12-4 to TRBJ2-2, with D possibly being TRBD1 (6 bases). The CDR3 spans 14 residues. Trimming took 6 bases from V and 6 from J, leaving 14 bases between them. The CDR3 spells CASSPWGPPGELFF. CDR3 DNA sequence: TGTGCCAGCAGCCCCTGGGGGCCACCCGGGGAGCTGTTTTTT.

At least ten counts were recorded for this clonotype. V and J are TRBV6-4 and TRBJ2-1; 8 positions match TRBD2. The CDR3 is 15 residues long. Germline CDR1 and CDR2: MRHNA and SNTAGT. V lost 2 bases and J lost 4; bases outside the gene matches: 4. CDR3 in amino acids: CASSDRRGAYNEQFF. Here the CDR3 DNA reads TGTGCCAGCAGTGACCGGCGGGGGGCATACAATGAGCAGTTCTTC.

Comment on this clonotype: With a much larger clone just one base away, this may be a read error. This chain links TRBV3-1 with TRBJ2-7; 10 nucleotides align to TRBD2. The CDR3 has 19 amino acids. Germline V lookup: CDR1 LGHDT, CDR2 YNNKEL (reference sequence). CDR3 loop: CASSQDLALAGLISYGQYV. CDR3 DNA: TGTGCCAGCAGCCAAGATCTCGCACTAGCGGGGCTTATATCCTACGGGCAGTACGTC.

This clonotype appeared many times. The chain carries TRBV5-4 and TRBJ2-7, with D perhaps matching TRBD1 (7 bases). Looked up from germline, CDR1 is SGHNT and CDR2 is YYREEE (reference sequence). The CDR3 totals 14 residues. The V end was cut by 2 bases, the J end by 4 bases, with 13 bases between. CDR3 in amino acids: CASSFGRGRYEQYF. The CDR3, as DNA: TGTGCCAGCAGCTTTGGCAGGGGGAGGTACGAGCAGTACTTC.

This clonotype was counted at least ten times. The J gene is TRBJ1-5, the V gene TRBV10-3; a possible D gene is TRBD1 (5 bases). The CDR3 runs 14 residues. The V end was cut by 2 bases, the J end by 6 bases, with 11 bases between. CDR1 and CDR2 (germline): ENHRY, SYGVKD. CDR3: CAISEMGEGQPQHF. CDR3 in DNA: TGTGCCATCAGTGAGATGGGGGAGGGTCAGCCCCAGCATTTT.

The rearrangement joins TRBV9 to TRBJ1-5, with D hard to call. CDR1 is SGDLS and CDR2 is YYNGEE in the germline V gene. The CDR3 is made up of 15 amino acids. V lost 4 bases, J lost 3 bases, and 14 bases lay in between. CDR3 amino acids: CASSSSGGFNQPQHF. The CDR3 DNA is TGTGCCAGCAGCTCTTCAGGAGGGTTCAATCAGCCCCAGCATTTT.

This clonotype was recorded at least ten times. The chain recombines TRBV9 with TRBJ1-2; D gene ambiguous. V dropped 4 bases and J dropped 4 bases, with 17 bases sitting between them. Germline CDR1 reads SGDLS; CDR2 reads YYNGEE. CDR3 length: 15 amino acids. This chain's CDR3 is CASSPIGEAFYGYTF. The CDR3 nucleotides read TGTGCCAGCAGCCCAATAGGAGAAGCCTTCTATGGCTACACCTTC.

This clonotype was seen many times. The rearrangement joins TRBV20-1 to TRBJ2-1, with 13 bases fitting TRBD2. The germline CDR1 and CDR2 sequences are DFQATT and SNEGSKA (reference sequence). V was pared by 5 bases and J by 6 bases, with 7 bases of the junction left unmatched. The CDR3 sequence is 15 residues long. The CDR3 protein is CSAPQTSGGFNEQFF. The CDR3 nucleotides read TGCAGTGCTCCCCAGACTAGCGGGGGGTTCAATGAGCAGTTCTTC.

This chain uses TRBV24-1 with TRBJ1-5; tentatively, D is TRBD1 (5 bases). The germline V and J ends were trimmed by 2 bases and 4 bases, with 20 bases remaining between them. CDR3 size: 18 residues. CDR1 is KGHDR and CDR2 is SFDVKD in the germline V gene. The CDR3 region has the DNA TGTGCCACCAGTGATTGGTGGCAGGGAAATTTTTGGAATCAGCCCCAGCATTTT. Translation: CATSDWWQGNFWNQPQHF.

This clonotype appeared many times. CDR3 amino acids: CSAPVGGGASDTQYF. In DNA, the CDR3 is TGCAGTGCCCCGGTGGGTGGGGGGGCCTCAGATACGCAGTATTTT. The V and J genes are TRBV20-1 and TRBJ2-3; the D gene is possibly TRBD2 (7 bases). The CDR3 extends over 15 amino acids. The ends were cut back, 6 bases at V and 4 bases at J, with 20 bases in the middle. Germline V lookup: CDR1 DFQATT, CDR2 SNEGSKA (reference sequence).

The genes are TRBV5-1 and TRBJ1-2; D is ambiguous. The ends were cut back, 0 bases at V and 4 bases at J, with 10 bases in the middle. Germline V lookup: CDR1 SGHRS, CDR2 YFSETQ. The CDR3 consists of 14 residues. The CDR3 bases are TGCGCCAGCAGCTTGGAATCCGCAAGCTATGGCTACACCTTC. It specifies CASSLESASYGYTF. The full variable domain, its missing parts supplied by reference TRBV5-1 and TRBJ1-2, is KAGVTQTPRYLIKTRGQQVTLSCSPISGHRSVSWYQQTPGQGLQFLFEYFSETQRNKGNFPGRFSGRQFSNSRSEMNVSTLELGDSALYLCASSLESASYGYTFGSGTRLTVV.

This clonotype has more than one count but fewer than ten. This chain joins TRBV5-4 and TRBJ1-4, with 11 bases matching TRBD1. V trimming: 1 base; J trimming: 3 bases; junction bases outside the gene matches: 8. This CDR3 spans 18 amino acids. Germline values: CDR1 SGHNT, CDR2 YYREEE (reference sequence). The CDR3: CASSLNRDRGTANEKLFF. The CDR3 DNA reads TGTGCCAGCAGCTTGAACCGGGACAGGGGGACGGCTAATGAAAAACTGTTTTTT.

As to this clonotype: A clone one base away is much larger, so this may be a read error. The chain has TRBV27 and TRBJ2-5, with 8 bases identical to TRBD2. Germline V gives CDR1 MNHEY, CDR2 SMNVEV (reference sequence). This CDR3 has 17 amino acids. The CDR3 bases are TGTGACAGCAGTATGTCTGGGAGCGGGGGTGGCGTAGAGACCCAGTACTTC. Its protein product is CDSSMSGSGGGVETQYF.